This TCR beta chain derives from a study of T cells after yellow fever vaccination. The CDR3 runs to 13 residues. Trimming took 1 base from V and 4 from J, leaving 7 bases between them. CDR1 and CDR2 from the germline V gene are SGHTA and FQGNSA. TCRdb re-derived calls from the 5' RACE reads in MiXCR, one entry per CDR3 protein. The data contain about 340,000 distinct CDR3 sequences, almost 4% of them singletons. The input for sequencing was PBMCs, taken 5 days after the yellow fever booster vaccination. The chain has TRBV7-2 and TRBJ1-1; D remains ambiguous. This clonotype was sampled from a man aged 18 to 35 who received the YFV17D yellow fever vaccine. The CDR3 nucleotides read TGTGCCAGCAGCTTAGTCGCAACCACTGAAGCTTTCTTT. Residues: CASSLVATTEAFF. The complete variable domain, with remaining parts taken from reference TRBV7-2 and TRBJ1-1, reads GAGVSQSPSNKVTEKGKDVELRCDPISGHTALYWYRQSLGQGLEFLIYFQGNSAPDKSGLPSDRFSAERTGGSVSTLTIQRTQQEDSAVYLCASSLVATTEAFFGQGTRLTVV.